This T cell receptor beta chain was documented in a study of somatic mutations in cytotoxic T cells in rheumatoid arthritis. Assay used: immunoSEQ multiplex PCR; TCRdb lists only in-frame clones, some missing. The sample gives approximately 18,000 clones, roughly nine tenths of which show up once; 15% is in the top ten. Per the germline V gene, CDR1 is SGHAT and CDR2 is FQNNGV. V lost 3 bases to trimming and J lost 0 bases, with 9 bases between them. CDR3 length: 15 amino acids. Overall study findings and caveats: Within 8 of 65 patients, the single biggest CD8+ clone made up more than 20% of CD8+ cells. Measured CD8+ T-cell clonality, a value compared between rheumatoid arthritis patients and age-matched healthy controls, did not differ significantly.

This clone showed up just once. Its target is unknown. Isolation of CD4+ and CD8+ cells used positive magnetic bead selection, with purity checked by flow cytometry. The sequence came from a man in his forties in good health. Specimen: CD8+ T cells sorted from blood. V gene TRBV11-2 combines with J gene TRBJ1-5; D is uncertain. The CDR3 DNA sequence: TGTGCCAGCAGCTTCGATGGAGATAGCAATCAGCCCCAGCATTTT. Translating it yields CASSFDGDSNQPQHF.